The rows below give T cell receptor beta chains drawn from one sample of a study of tumor and adjacent non-tumor tissue in lung cancer. TCRdb called the multiplex PCR reads again in MiXCR, with one record for every CDR3 protein. The table has fewer than 85,000 distinct CDR3 sequences, about three quarters seen once. Source material: lung tumor tissue. Source of these receptors: a woman aged 50 to 65 with non-small cell lung cancer. CDR3s leave out the opening cysteine and the closing phenylalanine or tryptophan.

V gene: TRBV10-2
J gene: TRBJ2-1
CDR3 protein: ASSDFWGGLASGDEQF

V gene: TRBV28
J gene: TRBJ2-7
CDR3 protein: ARNPGGSGTVEQY

V gene: TRBV4-2
J gene: TRBJ2-1
CDR3 protein: ASSQDFSGSYNEQY

V gene: TRBV12-3/TRBV12-4
J gene: TRBJ2-5
CDR3 protein: ASRLEGSETQY

V gene: TRBV6-5
J gene: TRBJ2-5
CDR3 protein: ASKEWKEGTVRTQY

V gene: TRBV20-1
J gene: TRBJ2-1
CDR3 protein: SARPTPSSTPYNEQL

V gene: TRBV6-4
J gene: TRBJ2-2
CDR3 protein: ANSSGNTGELF

V gene: TRBV5-4
J gene: TRBJ2-7
CDR3 protein: ASSMRQTYEQY

V gene: TRBV6-1
J gene: TRBJ2-5
CDR3 protein: AGNQRQGSLAETQY

V gene: TRBV28
J gene: TRBJ2-5
CDR3 protein: DSSFGEQGEAQY

V gene: TRBV5-6
J gene: TRBJ1-2
CDR3 protein: GSISTGPGT

V gene: TRBV11-2
J gene: TRBJ2-7
CDR3 protein: AGSLRTSLWEQY

V gene: TRBV29-1
J gene: TRBJ2-5
CDR3 protein: SVFIRMGTLEIQY

V gene: TRBV11-2
J gene: TRBJ2-1
CDR3 protein: ACSFGSADNERL

V gene: TRBV11-2
J gene: TRBJ1-4
CDR3 protein: ASSFSEGQPSWEKLF

V gene: TRBV20-1
J gene: TRBJ2-7
CDR3 protein: SVRDSRIPLLREQY

V gene: TRBV12-3/TRBV12-4
J gene: TRBJ1-5
CDR3 protein: ASTPNTDQPQH

V gene: TRBV9
J gene: TRBJ1-6
CDR3 protein: ASSVTMGPPNSPLH

V gene: TRBV12-3/TRBV12-4
J gene: TRBJ2-4
CDR3 protein: ASSLGTPHAKNIQY

V gene: TRBV11-3
J gene: TRBJ2-1
CDR3 protein: ASSPGLAGGLPF

V gene: TRBV6-4
J gene: TRBJ2-1
CDR3 protein: ASCDSGGSYNERF

V gene: TRBV6-1
J gene: TRBJ2-1
CDR3 protein: ASSATGERYNKQF

V gene: TRBV10-3
J gene: TRBJ2-1
CDR3 protein: AISEFVTPGLTSSYNEQF

V gene: TRBV6-6
J gene: TRBJ1-6
CDR3 protein: TSSSPAQGNSPLN

V gene: TRBV11-2
J gene: TRBJ2-1
CDR3 protein: TSSLEAGAGHNEHF

V gene: TRBV11-2
J gene: TRBJ2-7
CDR3 protein: VSSTGIGRTYEQY

V gene: TRBV6-1
J gene: TRBJ2-7
CDR3 protein: ASNEGGALSYEEY

V gene: TRBV20-1
J gene: TRBJ2-1
CDR3 protein: NAILAGGSSNEQF

V gene: TRBV28
J gene: TRBJ2-7
CDR3 protein: ASSPAHLSSYEQY

V gene: TRBV10-3
J gene: TRBJ1-5
CDR3 protein: AIRDSTGLGNQPHH

V gene: TRBV12-3/TRBV12-4
J gene: TRBJ2-1
CDR3 protein: ASTPSAYNEQF

V gene: TRBV6-2/TRBV6-3
J gene: TRBJ2-7
CDR3 protein: ASSYSTVGTYEQY

V gene: TRBV2
J gene: TRBJ1-4
CDR3 protein: ASSANGGDAEKLF